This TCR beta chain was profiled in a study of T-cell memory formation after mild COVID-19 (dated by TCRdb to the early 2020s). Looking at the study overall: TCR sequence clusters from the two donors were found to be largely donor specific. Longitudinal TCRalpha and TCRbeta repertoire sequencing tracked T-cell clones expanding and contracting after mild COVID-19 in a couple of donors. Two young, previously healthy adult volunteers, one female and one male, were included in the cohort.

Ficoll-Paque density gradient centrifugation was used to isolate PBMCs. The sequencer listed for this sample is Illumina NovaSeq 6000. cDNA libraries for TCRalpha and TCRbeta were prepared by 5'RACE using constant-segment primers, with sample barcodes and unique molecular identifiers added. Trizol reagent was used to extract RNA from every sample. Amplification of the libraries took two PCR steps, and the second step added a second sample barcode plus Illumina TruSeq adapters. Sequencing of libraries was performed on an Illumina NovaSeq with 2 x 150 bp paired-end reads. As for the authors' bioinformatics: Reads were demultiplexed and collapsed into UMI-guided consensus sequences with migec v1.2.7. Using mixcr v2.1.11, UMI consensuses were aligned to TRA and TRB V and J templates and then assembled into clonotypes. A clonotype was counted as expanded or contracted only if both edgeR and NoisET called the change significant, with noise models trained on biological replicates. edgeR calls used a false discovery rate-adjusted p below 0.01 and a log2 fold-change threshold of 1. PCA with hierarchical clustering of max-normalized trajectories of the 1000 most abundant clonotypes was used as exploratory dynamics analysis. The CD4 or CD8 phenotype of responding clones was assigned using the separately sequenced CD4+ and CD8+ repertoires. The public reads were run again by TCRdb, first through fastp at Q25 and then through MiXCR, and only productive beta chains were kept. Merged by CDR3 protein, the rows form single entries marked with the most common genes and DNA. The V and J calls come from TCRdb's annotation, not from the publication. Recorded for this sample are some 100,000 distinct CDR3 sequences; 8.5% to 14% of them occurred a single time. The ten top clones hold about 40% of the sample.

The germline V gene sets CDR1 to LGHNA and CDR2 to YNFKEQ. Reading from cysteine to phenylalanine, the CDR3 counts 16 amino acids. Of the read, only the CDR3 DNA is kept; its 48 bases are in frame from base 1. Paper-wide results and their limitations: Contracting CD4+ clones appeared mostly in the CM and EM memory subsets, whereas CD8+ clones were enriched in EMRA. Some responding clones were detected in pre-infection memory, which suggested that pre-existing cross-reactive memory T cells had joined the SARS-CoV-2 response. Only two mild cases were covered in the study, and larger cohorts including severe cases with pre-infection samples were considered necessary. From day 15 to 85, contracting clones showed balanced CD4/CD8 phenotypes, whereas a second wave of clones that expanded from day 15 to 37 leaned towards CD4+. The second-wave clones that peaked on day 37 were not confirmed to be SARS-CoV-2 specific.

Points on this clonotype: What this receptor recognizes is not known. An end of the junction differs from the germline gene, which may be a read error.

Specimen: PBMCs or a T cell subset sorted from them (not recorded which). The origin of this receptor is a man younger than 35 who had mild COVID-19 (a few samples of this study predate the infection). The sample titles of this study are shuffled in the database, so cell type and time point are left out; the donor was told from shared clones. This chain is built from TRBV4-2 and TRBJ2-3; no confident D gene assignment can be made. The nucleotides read TGCGCCAGCAGCCAAGATATAGGGTCTGGCACAGATACGCAGTATTTT. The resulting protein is CASSQDIGSGTDTQYF.